Given below is one T cell receptor beta chain in context. Authors' processing steps: Counts of nucleated cells, estimated from reference gene primer amplification, were obtained. Produced via immunoSEQ multiplex PCR; TCRdb's table is partial and in-frame only. V and J calls and clone size are given by that table; D and trimming were obtained from the DNA. Of 200,000 to 250,000 clones in the sample, around 92% are singletons; the top ten hold 1% to 1.5%. The record originates from a study of blood T cell repertoires in COVID-19. This CDR3 is 12 amino acids long. V was pared by 5 bases and J by 7 bases, with 12 bases between. Germline V gene data show CDR1 as LNHDA and CDR2 as SQIVND (reference sequence).

The sample was peripheral blood. This clonotype was obtained from a man younger than 40 with acute or convalescent COVID-19. The chain has TRBV19 and TRBJ2-7; D is perhaps TRBD2 (5 bases). CDR3 sequence reads: CASSEGQREQYF. The DNA for the CDR3 is TGTGCCAGTAGTGAAGGCCAGCGGGAGCAGTACTTC.